The 20 T cell receptor beta chains below all came from one sample that was sequenced in a study of blood T cells in healthy people across ages. The authors ran a second PCR of about 6 to 11 cycles using a sample-barcoded 5' primer and a J-beta primer mix. TCRdb re-called the 5' RACE reads with MiXCR, one entry per CDR3 protein. The table includes about 640,000 distinct CDR3 sequences, roughly 58% detected once. Sequencing was carried out using blood. The origin of the receptors is a man aged 55 to 69 in good health.

Written as DNA, the CDR3 is TGTGCCAGCAGTTTAGGGTGGGGGCAGAGATACGAGCAGTACTTC. It translates to CASSLGWGQRYEQYF. V and J are TRBV27 and TRBJ2-7, with TRBD1 as a possible D gene (6 bases). The germline CDR1 and CDR2 sequences are MNHEY and SMNVEV (reference sequence). V was pared by 2 bases and J by 4 bases, with 15 bases between. This CDR3 contains 15 residues.

This rearrangement joins TRBV20-1 to TRBJ2-3; a weak D match, TRBD1 (5 bases). Trimming took off 1 base at V and 6 bases at J, with 14 bases between the two ends. The CDR3 length is 14 residues. The V gene's germline CDR1 is DFQATT and CDR2 SNEGSKA (reference sequence). CDR3: CSARAPRAGDTQYF. The CDR3 coding sequence is TGCAGTGCTAGAGCACCACGGGCAGGGGATACGCAGTATTTT.

Details on this clonotype: A much larger clone is a single base away; this may be a read error. V and J are TRBV2 and TRBJ2-1; 14 bases are shared with TRBD2. V dropped 8 bases and J dropped 13; count of bases not matched to a gene: 22. This CDR3 spans 18 amino acids. The germline V gene encodes CDR1 SNHLY and CDR2 FYNNEI. The CDR3 nucleotides are TGTGCCAGCTTACTACGAAGACTAGCGGGGGGGCACCTGGAGACCCAGTTCTTC. It translates to CASLLRRLAGGHLETQFF.

The V and J genes are TRBV27 and TRBJ1-5, with D hard to call. The V end lost 4 bases, the J end lost 7 bases, and 11 bases lay between the germline ends. This CDR3 spans 13 amino acids. Germline V gene lookup returns CDR1 MNHEY and CDR2 SMNVEV (reference sequence). DNA for the CDR3: TGTGCCAGCAGTTATGCATTTATGCAGCCCCAGCATTTT. The encoded protein is CASSYAFMQPQHF.

This clonotype was counted between two and nine times. V usage is TRBV25-1 and J usage is TRBJ2-7; D remains ambiguous. V lost 3 bases and J lost 7, with 13 bases in between. CDR3 length: 13 residues. Germline assignment: CDR1 MGHDK and CDR2 SYGVNS. CDR3 protein: CASSERHSGEQYF. The CDR3, as DNA: TGTGCCAGCAGTGAGCGGCACTCCGGGGAGCAGTACTTC.

V gene TRBV20-1 combines with J gene TRBJ1-6; tentative D call: TRBD1 (5 bases). Germline CDR1 and CDR2: DFQATT and SNEGSKA (reference sequence). V lost 0 bases and J 0 bases, leaving 12 bases between the germline ends. This CDR3 comprises 17 residues. DNA for the CDR3: TGCAGTGCTAGAGATGTGACAGCTGGCTCCTATAATTCACCCCTCCACTTT. Protein sequence: CSARDVTAGSYNSPLHF.

V gene TRBV29-1 combines with J gene TRBJ1-1, with TRBD1 as a possible D gene (6 bases). Germline CDR1 reads SQVTM; CDR2 reads ANQGSEA. Trimming shortened V by 5 bases and J by 6 bases, and 16 bases separated the two germline ends. The CDR3 consists of 13 residues. The CDR3 is CSVWTVGFSEAFF. CDR3 sequence (DNA): TGCAGCGTTTGGACAGTGGGGTTTTCTGAAGCTTTCTTT.

The chain employs TRBV7-2 and TRBJ1-6, with D unclear. Trimming took off 3 bases at V and 11 bases at J, with 11 bases between the two ends. This CDR3 contains 13 residues. Germline assignment: CDR1 SGHTA and CDR2 FQGNSA. The CDR3 region has the DNA TGTGCCAGCAGCTTTTCCAGTCGGGCACCCCTCCACTTT. It yields the protein CASSFSSRAPLHF.

This clonotype has more than one count but fewer than ten. This chain joins TRBV4-2 and TRBJ2-3, with D unclear. The CDR3 has 14 residues. Germline-derived CDR1 and CDR2 are LGHNA and YNFKEQ. The V end was cut by 3 bases, the J end by 1 base, with 8 bases between. This CDR3 is CASSQAVGTDTQYF. DNA for the CDR3: TGTGCCAGCAGCCAGGCTGTAGGCACAGATACGCAGTATTTT.

The chain has TRBV5-6 and TRBJ2-3, with TRBD1 matching over 11 bases. This CDR3 has 15 amino acids. From germline, CDR1 is SGHDT and CDR2 YYEEEE. With 4 bases clipped from V and 4 bases from J, the junction kept 5 bases outside the gene matches. CDR3 residues: CASSLGTGGADTQYF. The CDR3 DNA is TGTGCCAGCAGCCTCGGGACAGGGGGGGCAGATACGCAGTATTTT.

J is TRBJ2-4 and V is TRBV29-1; 9 positions match TRBD1. The V segment lost 5 bases and the J segment 13 bases; nucleotides outside the gene matches: 21. CDR1 and CDR2 from the germline V gene are SQVTM and ANQGSEA. The CDR3 is made up of 16 amino acids. CDR3 sequence reads: CSVSTGGGTSLRQQYF. For the CDR3, the DNA is TGCAGCGTTTCGACAGGGGGGGGGACCTCACTTAGACAGCAGTACTTC.

V and J are TRBV30 and TRBJ2-6; tentatively, D is TRBD2 (6 bases). V was shortened by 6 bases and J by 0 bases, with 15 bases between the two germline ends. CDR3 size: 16 residues. Germline V gives CDR1 GTSNPN, CDR2 SVGIG (reference sequence). Here the CDR3 DNA reads TGTGCCTGTTCCGGGACTGCCAGCTCTGGGGCCAACGTCCTGACTTTC. Encoded protein: CACSGTASSGANVLTF.

V gene TRBV11-3 combines with J gene TRBJ2-5, with D possibly being TRBD1 (5 bases). Between the trimmed V and J ends, which lost 1 base and 1 base, there was a span of 10 bases. The CDR3 is made up of 15 amino acids. Germline V gene lookup returns CDR1 SGHNT and CDR2 YENEEA. CDR3 loop: CASSLGARGQETQYF. DNA for the CDR3: TGTGCCAGCAGCTTAGGGGCTAGGGGCCAAGAGACCCAGTACTTC.

The gene calls are TRBV6-1 and TRBJ1-6; 11 bases agree with TRBD1. This CDR3 has 17 amino acids. The trim removed 4 bases at V and 3 bases at J, leaving 5 bases unmatched. The germline CDR1 and CDR2 sequences are MNHNS and SASEGT. Here the CDR3 DNA reads TGTGCCAGCAGTGGGGACAGGGGGTTATTCTATAATTCACCCCTCCACTTT. It translates to CASSGDRGLFYNSPLHF.

The rearrangement links TRBV7-2 to TRBJ1-4; perhaps TRBD1 as D (5 bases). V lost 5 bases, J lost 7 bases, and 17 bases lay in between. There are 15 residues in the CDR3. In germline, CDR1 is SGHTA, CDR2 FQGNSA. CDR3: CASSPAFGGGEKLFF. The CDR3 region has the DNA TGTGCCAGCAGCCCCGCCTTTGGGGGTGGTGAAAAACTGTTTTTT.

The J gene is TRBJ2-5, the V gene TRBV28, with D perhaps given as TRBD1 or TRBD2 (5 bases each). There are 15 residues in the CDR3. CDR1 and CDR2 from the germline V gene are MDHEN and SYDVKM. Trimming removed 2 bases at V and 0 bases at J, with 10 bases between. The CDR3 DNA sequence: TGTGCCAGCAGTTTACGGGGACCGTACCAAGAGACCCAGTACTTC. It codes for CASSLRGPYQETQYF.

The chain employs TRBV7-2 and TRBJ2-7; 7 nucleotides align to TRBD2. The CDR3 sequence is 14 residues long. CDR1 is SGHTA, CDR2 FQGNSA, per germline. Trimming removed 3 bases from V and 4 bases from J; junction bases left unmatched: 6. This CDR3 reads CASSFGLGPYEQYF. CDR3 in DNA: TGTGCCAGCAGCTTCGGACTAGGGCCGTACGAGCAGTACTTC.

The table lists this clonotype with a few counts. The chain uses TRBV5-1 and TRBJ2-1; D possibly corresponds to TRBD1 (6 bases). Germline lookup yields CDR1 SGHRS and CDR2 YFSETQ. V lost 2 bases, J lost 2 bases, and 14 bases lay in between. The CDR3 spans 16 residues. The chain's CDR3 is CASSLTSTGAYNEQFF. In DNA, the CDR3 is TGCGCCAGCAGCTTAACGTCGACAGGTGCCTACAATGAGCAGTTCTTC.

The chain couples TRBV28 to TRBJ2-1; D is ambiguous. Germline V gene lookup returns CDR1 MDHEN and CDR2 SYDVKM. The CDR3 runs 13 residues. The ends were cut back, 7 bases at V and 4 bases at J, with 11 bases in the middle. CDR3 protein: CASNSPAYNEQFF. The CDR3 nucleotides read TGTGCCAGCAATTCACCAGCTTACAATGAGCAGTTCTTC.

The J gene is TRBJ2-5, the V gene TRBV15; D possibly uses TRBD1 or TRBD2 (5 bases each). The V and J ends lost 2 bases and 0 bases respectively, with 19 bases between them. Germline CDR1 LNHNV, CDR2 YYDKDF (reference sequence). The length of the CDR3 is 18 residues. As DNA, the CDR3 is TGTGCCACCAGCAGAATACCCTCTCCGGGACGGCACCAAGAGACCCAGTACTTC. This encodes CATSRIPSPGRHQETQYF.